The source of this T cell receptor (beta chain) is a study of T cell responses to AZD1222 COVID-19 vaccine. As regards this clone: As yet, its antigen is unknown.

The germline V gene has CDR1 WSHSY and CDR2 SAAADI. The CDR3 spans 19 residues. V was clipped by 6 bases and J by 3 bases; unmatched bases: 11. TCRdb's copy holds only in-frame clones and misses some; the assay was immunoSEQ multiplex PCR. The sample lists 110,000 to 150,000 clones, about 91% occurring once. General study points: Spike-wide coverage was observed for vaccine-associated CD4 TCRs, with dominant responses at 160-218 and 743-854. Spike-specific TCR breadth and depth rose after two AZD1222 doses. Clonal diversity was possibly underestimated, and white British individuals and females predominated among donors.

The TCR was taken from an adult in good health. The chain couples TRBV10-2 to TRBJ2-4; 16 bases are shared with TRBD2. Sequences were derived from peripheral blood, sampled on day 0 of AZD1222 vaccination. The chain's CDR3 is CASSKTGLAGGRDKNIQYF. The CDR3 coding sequence is TGCGCCAGCAGCAAGACGGGACTAGCGGGGGGGCGAGACAAAAACATTCAGTACTTC.